The T cell receptor beta chain under discussion was sequenced for a study of cytomegalovirus exposure and HLA in healthy donors. Whole-study results and caveats: Highly shared variants forming one cluster were likely a sequencing artifact.

About this clone itself: The antigen is not known.

V lost 1 base to trimming and J lost 0 bases, with 12 bases between them. The V gene's germline CDR1 is SGHTA and CDR2 FQGNSA. CDR3 length: 17 residues. The PCR had 60 Vbeta and 13 Jbeta primers. The assay was immunoSEQ multiplex PCR, and TCRdb's table has in-frame clones only and misses some. The sample includes over 150,000 clones, under 70% of them seen just once. The sequencing input was PBMCs. The sequence was obtained from a woman aged 40-49 years in good health and CMV-seropositive. J is TRBJ2-2 and V is TRBV7-2, with D perhaps matching TRBD2 (5 bases). The CDR3 is CASSLEKRRANTGELFF. Here the CDR3 DNA reads TGTGCCAGCAGCTTAGAGAAGCGGCGGGCGAACACCGGGGAGCTGTTTTTT.